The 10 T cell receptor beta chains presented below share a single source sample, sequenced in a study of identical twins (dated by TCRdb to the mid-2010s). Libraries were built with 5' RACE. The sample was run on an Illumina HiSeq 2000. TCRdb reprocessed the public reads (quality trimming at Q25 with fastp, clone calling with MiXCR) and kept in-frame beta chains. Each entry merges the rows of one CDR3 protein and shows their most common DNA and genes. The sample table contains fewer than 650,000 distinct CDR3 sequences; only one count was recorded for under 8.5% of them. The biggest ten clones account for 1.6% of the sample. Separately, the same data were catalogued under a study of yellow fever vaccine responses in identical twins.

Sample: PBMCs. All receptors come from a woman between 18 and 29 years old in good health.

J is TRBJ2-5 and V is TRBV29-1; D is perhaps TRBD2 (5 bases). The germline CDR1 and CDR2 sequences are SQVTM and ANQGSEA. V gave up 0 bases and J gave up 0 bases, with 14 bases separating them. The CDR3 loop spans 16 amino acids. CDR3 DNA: TGCAGCGTTGAAGAAATCCAGCGGACGTACCAAGAGACCCAGTACTTC. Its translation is CSVEEIQRTYQETQYF.

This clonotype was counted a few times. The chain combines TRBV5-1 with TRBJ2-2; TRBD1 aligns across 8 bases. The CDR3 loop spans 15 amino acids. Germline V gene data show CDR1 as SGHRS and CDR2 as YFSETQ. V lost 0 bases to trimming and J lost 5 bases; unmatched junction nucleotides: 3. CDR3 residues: CASSLAGQGTGELFF. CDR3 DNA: TGCGCCAGCAGCTTGGCCGGACAGGGAACCGGGGAGCTGTTTTTT.

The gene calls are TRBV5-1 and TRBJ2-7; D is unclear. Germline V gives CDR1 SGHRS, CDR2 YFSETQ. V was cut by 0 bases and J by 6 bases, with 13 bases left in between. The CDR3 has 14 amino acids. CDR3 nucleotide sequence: TGCGCCAGCAGCTTGGAAGGTCAGACGGGCGAGCAGTACTTC. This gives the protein CASSLEGQTGEQYF.

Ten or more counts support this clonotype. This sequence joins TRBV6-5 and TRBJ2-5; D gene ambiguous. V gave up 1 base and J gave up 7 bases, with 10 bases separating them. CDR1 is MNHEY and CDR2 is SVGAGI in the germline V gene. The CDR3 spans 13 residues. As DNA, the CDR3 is TGTGCCAGCAGTTACTTCGGGTCGGGGACCCAGTACTTC. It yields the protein CASSYFGSGTQYF.

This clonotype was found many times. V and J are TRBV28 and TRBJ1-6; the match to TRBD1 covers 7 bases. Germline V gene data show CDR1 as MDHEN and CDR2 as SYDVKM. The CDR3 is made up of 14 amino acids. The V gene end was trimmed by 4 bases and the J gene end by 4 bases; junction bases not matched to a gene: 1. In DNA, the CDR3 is TGTGCCAGCAGTTCGGGACAGTATAATTCACCCCTCCACTTT. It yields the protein CASSSGQYNSPLHF.

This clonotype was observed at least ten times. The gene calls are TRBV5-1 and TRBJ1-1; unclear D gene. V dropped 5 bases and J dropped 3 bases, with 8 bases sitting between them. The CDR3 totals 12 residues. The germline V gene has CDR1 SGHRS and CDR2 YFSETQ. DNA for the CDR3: TGCGCCAGCAGGCCCGGTTACACTGAAGCTTTCTTT. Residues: CASRPGYTEAFF.

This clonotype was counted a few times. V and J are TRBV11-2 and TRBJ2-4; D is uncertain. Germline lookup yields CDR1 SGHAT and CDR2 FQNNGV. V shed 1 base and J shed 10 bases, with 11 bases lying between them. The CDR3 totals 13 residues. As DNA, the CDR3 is TGTGCCAGCAGCTTAGTCCCTCGATCAATTCAGTACTTC. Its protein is CASSLVPRSIQYF. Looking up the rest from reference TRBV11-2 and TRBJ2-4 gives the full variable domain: EAGVAQSPRYKIIEKRQSVAFWCNPISGHATLYWYQQILGQGPKLLIQFQNNGVVDDSQLPKDRFSAERLKGVDSTLKIQPAKLEDSAVYLCASSLVPRSIQYFGAGTRLSVL.

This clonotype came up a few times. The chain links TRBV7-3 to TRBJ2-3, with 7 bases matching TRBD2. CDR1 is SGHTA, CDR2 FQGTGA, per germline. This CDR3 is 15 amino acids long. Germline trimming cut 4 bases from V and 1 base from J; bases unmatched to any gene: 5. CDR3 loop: CASSSERDRTDTQYF. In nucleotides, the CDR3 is TGTGCCAGCAGCTCGGAGCGGGACCGCACAGATACGCAGTATTTT.

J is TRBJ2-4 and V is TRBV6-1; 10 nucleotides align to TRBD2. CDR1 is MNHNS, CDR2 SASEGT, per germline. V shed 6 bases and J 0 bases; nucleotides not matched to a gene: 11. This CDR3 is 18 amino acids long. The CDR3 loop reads CASRAGLAVGLAKNIQYF. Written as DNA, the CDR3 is TGTGCCAGCAGGGCCGGACTAGCGGTGGGGCTAGCCAAAAACATTCAGTACTTC.

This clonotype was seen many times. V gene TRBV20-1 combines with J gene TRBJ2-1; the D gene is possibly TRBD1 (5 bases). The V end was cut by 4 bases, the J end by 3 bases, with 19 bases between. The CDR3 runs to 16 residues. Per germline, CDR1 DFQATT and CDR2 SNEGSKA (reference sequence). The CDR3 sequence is CSAKDPRALGYNEQFF. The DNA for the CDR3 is TGCAGTGCTAAGGACCCCAGGGCCCTAGGCTACAATGAGCAGTTCTTC.